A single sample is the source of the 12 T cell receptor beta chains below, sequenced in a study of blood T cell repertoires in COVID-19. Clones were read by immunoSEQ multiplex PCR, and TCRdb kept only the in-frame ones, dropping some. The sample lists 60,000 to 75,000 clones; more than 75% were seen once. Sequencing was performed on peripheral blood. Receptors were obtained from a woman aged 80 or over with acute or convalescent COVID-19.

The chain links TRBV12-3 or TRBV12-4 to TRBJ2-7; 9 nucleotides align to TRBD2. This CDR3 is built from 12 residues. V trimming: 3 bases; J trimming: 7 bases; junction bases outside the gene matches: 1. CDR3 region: CASSFGLAEQYF. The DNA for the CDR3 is TGTGCCAGCAGTTTTGGACTAGCGGAGCAGTACTTC.

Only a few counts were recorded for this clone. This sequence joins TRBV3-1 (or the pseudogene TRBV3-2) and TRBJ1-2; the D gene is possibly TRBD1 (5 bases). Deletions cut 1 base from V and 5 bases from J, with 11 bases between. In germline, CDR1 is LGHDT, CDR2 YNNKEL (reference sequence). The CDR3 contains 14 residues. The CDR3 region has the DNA TGTGCCAGCAGCCAAGGGTCAGGGTTATATGGCTACACCTTC. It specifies CASSQGSGLYGYTF.

The chain's CDR3 is CASSIGYGYTF. CDR3 DNA sequence: TGTGCCAGCAGCATCGGGTATGGCTACACCTTC. The chain employs TRBV2 and TRBJ1-2; D gene unclear. The CDR3 runs to 11 residues. CDR1 and CDR2 from the germline V gene are SNHLY and FYNNEI. The V gene lost 6 bases and the J gene lost 5 bases, with 7 bases spanning the gap.

CDR3 DNA sequence: TGTGCCAGCTCGATACAGGGTGACACTGAAGCTTTCTTT. Its protein product is CASSIQGDTEAFF. The rearrangement links TRBV7-3 to TRBJ1-1; perhaps TRBD1 as D (6 bases). CDR3 length: 13 amino acids. CDR1 and CDR2 from the germline V gene are SGHTA and FQGTGA. V was trimmed by 8 bases and J by 3 bases, leaving 13 bases between them.

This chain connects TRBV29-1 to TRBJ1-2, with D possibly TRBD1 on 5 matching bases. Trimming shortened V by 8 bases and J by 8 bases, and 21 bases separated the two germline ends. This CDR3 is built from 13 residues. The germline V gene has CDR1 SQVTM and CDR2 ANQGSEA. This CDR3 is CSFWEGSADGYTF. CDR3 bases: TGCAGCTTTTGGGAGGGGTCGGCAGACGGCTACACCTTC.

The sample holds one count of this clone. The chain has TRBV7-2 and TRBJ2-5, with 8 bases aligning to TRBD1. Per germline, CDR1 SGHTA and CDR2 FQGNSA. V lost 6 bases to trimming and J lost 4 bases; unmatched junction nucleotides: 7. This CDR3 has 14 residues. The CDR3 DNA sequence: TGTGCCAGCAGACAGACAGGGGCTTCAGAGACCCAGTACTTC. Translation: CASRQTGASETQYF.

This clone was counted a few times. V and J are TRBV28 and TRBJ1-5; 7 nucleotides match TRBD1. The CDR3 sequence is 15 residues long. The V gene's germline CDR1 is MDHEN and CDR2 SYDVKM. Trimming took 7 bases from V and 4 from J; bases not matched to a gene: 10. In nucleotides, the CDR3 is TGTGCCAGCACCCCTGACAGGGTCGGGAATCAGCCCCAGCATTTT. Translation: CASTPDRVGNQPQHF.

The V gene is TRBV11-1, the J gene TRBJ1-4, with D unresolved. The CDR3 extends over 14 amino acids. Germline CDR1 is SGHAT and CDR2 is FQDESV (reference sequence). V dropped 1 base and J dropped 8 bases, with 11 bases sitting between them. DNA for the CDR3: TGTGCCAGCAGCTTAGACCCTTCAGGAGAAAAACTGTTTTTT. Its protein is CASSLDPSGEKLFF.

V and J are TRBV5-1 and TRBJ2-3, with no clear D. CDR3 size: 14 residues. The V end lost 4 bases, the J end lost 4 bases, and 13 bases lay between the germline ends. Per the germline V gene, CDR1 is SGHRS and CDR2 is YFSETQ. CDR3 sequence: CASSPDLNADTQYF. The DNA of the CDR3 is TGCGCCAGCAGCCCCGACTTGAATGCAGATACGCAGTATTTT.

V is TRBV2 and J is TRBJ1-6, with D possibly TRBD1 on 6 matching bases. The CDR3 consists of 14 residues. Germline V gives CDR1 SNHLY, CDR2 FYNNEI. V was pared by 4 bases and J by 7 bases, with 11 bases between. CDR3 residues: CASSVAGANSPLHF. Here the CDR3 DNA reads TGTGCCAGCAGTGTGGCAGGGGCCAATTCACCCCTCCACTTT.

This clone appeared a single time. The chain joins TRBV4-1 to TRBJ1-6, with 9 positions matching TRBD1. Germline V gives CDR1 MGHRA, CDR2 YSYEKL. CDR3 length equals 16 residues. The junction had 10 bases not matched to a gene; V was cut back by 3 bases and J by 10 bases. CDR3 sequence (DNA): TGCGCCAGCAGCCAGGGCCGGGACAGGGATGGATCACCCCTCCACTTT. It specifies CASSQGRDRDGSPLHF.

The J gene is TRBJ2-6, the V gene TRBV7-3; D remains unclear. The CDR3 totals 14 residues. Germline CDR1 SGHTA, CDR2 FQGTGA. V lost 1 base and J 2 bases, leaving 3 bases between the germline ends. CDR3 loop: CASSLRPGANVLTF. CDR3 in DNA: TGTGCCAGCAGCTTAAGGCCTGGGGCCAACGTCCTGACTTTC.